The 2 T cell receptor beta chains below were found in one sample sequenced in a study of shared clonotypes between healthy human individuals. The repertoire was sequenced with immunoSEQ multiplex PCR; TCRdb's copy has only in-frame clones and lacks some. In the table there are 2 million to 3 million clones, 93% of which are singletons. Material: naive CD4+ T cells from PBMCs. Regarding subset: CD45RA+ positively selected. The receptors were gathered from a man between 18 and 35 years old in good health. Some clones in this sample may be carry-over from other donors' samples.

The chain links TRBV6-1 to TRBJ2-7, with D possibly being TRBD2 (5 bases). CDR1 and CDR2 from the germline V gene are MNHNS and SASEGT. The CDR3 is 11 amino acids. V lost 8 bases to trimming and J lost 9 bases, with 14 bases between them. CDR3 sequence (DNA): TGTGCCAGCGTGACGGAGGCCGCGCAGTACTTC. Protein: CASVTEAAQYF.

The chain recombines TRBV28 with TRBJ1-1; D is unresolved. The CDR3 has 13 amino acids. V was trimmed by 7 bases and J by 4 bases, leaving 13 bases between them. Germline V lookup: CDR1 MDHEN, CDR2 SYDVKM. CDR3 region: CASKATWGTEAFF. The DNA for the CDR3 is TGTGCCAGCAAGGCGACTTGGGGCACTGAAGCTTTCTTT.